Listed below are T cell receptor beta chains from one sample, sequenced in a study of shared clonotypes between healthy human individuals. Some clones are missing from TCRdb's copy, which holds only in-frame ones; the method was immunoSEQ multiplex PCR. The sample records about 1.5 million clones, 95% to 99% being singletons. The sample taken for sequencing was naive CD4+ T cells sorted from blood. The receptor set was obtained from a man aged 25-45 years in good health. Each CDR3 is given with its conserved first and last residue. Each record gives: CDR3 protein, CDR3 DNA, D gene, clone size, J gene, V gene. A D gene is named only where the DNA matches it firmly. Expanded clones get a size class; other rows say once, few or many, or leave the size out.

CDR3 protein: CASSATSGTYEQYF; CDR3 DNA: TGCGCCAGCAGTGCGACTAGCGGGACCTACGAGCAGTACTTC; D gene: TRBD2; clone size: .; J gene: TRBJ2-7; V gene: TRBV10-2
CDR3 protein: CASSPPLQGARINEKLFF; CDR3 DNA: TGTGCCAGCAGCCCGCCGCTCCAGGGGGCGAGGATTAATGAAAAACTGTTTTTT; D gene: TRBD1; clone size: .; J gene: TRBJ1-4; V gene: TRBV5-5
CDR3 protein: CASSYTAISNQPQHF; CDR3 DNA: TGTGCCAGCAGTTACACAGCGATTAGCAATCAGCCCCAGCATTTT; D gene: .; clone size: .; J gene: TRBJ1-5; V gene: TRBV28
CDR3 protein: CASSLEVWGTGELFF; CDR3 DNA: TGCGCCAGCAGCTTGGAGGTATGGGGCACCGGGGAGCTGTTTTTT; D gene: .; clone size: .; J gene: TRBJ2-2; V gene: TRBV5-1
CDR3 protein: CASSLEQGSSYEQYF; CDR3 DNA: TGCGCCAGCAGCTTGGAGCAGGGCTCCTCCTACGAGCAGTACTTC; D gene: .; clone size: .; J gene: TRBJ2-7; V gene: TRBV5-1
CDR3 protein: CATAVGQGYYEQYF; CDR3 DNA: TGTGCCACCGCAGTCGGTCAGGGTTACTACGAGCAGTACTTC; D gene: .; clone size: .; J gene: TRBJ2-7; V gene: TRBV15
CDR3 protein: CASRSIRAKNIQYF; CDR3 DNA: TGTGCCAGCAGGAGCATTAGAGCCAAAAACATTCAGTACTTC; D gene: .; clone size: .; J gene: TRBJ2-4; V gene: TRBV11-2
CDR3 protein: CASSLRGLGVYEQYF; CDR3 DNA: TGTGCCAGCAGTTTAAGGGGATTGGGGGTCTACGAGCAGTACTTC; D gene: .; clone size: .; J gene: TRBJ2-7; V gene: TRBV28
CDR3 protein: CASTVTSGTTYEQYF; CDR3 DNA: TGTGCCAGTACCGTGACTAGCGGGACGACCTACGAGCAGTACTTC; D gene: TRBD2; clone size: .; J gene: TRBJ2-7; V gene: TRBV19
CDR3 protein: CASRKQGGAQETQYF; CDR3 DNA: TGTGCCAGCAGGAAACAGGGTGGGGCCCAAGAGACCCAGTACTTC; D gene: .; clone size: .; J gene: TRBJ2-5; V gene: TRBV28
CDR3 protein: CATSRRRFAPQHF; CDR3 DNA: TGTGCCACCAGCAGACGCCGCTTCGCGCCCCAGCATTTT; D gene: .; clone size: .; J gene: TRBJ1-5; V gene: TRBV15
CDR3 protein: CASSLIDRGDYGYTF; CDR3 DNA: TGTGCCAGCAGCTTAATTGACAGGGGTGACTATGGCTACACCTTC; D gene: TRBD1; clone size: .; J gene: TRBJ1-2; V gene: TRBV5-6
CDR3 protein: CSVVQGALPYEQYF; CDR3 DNA: TGCAGCGTCGTACAGGGGGCCTTACCCTACGAGCAGTACTTC; D gene: TRBD1; clone size: .; J gene: TRBJ2-7; V gene: TRBV29-1
CDR3 protein: CASSLGTSWETQYF; CDR3 DNA: TGTGCCAGCAGCTTAGGGACTAGTTGGGAGACCCAGTACTTC; D gene: TRBD2; clone size: .; J gene: TRBJ2-5; V gene: TRBV7-2
CDR3 protein: CASSCPSGKTSYEQYF; CDR3 DNA: TGTGCCAGCAGCTGCCCTAGCGGGAAAACTTCCTACGAGCAGTACTTC; D gene: .; clone size: .; J gene: TRBJ2-7; V gene: TRBV12-1
CDR3 protein: CASTSTGKNTEAFF; CDR3 DNA: TGTGCCAGCACTTCGACAGGGAAAAACACTGAAGCTTTCTTT; D gene: TRBD1; clone size: once; J gene: TRBJ1-1; V gene: TRBV25-1
CDR3 protein: CASSLSLAGVGTGELFF; CDR3 DNA: TGTGCCAGCTCACTATCACTAGCGGGAGTAGGAACCGGGGAGCTGTTTTTT; D gene: TRBD2; clone size: .; J gene: TRBJ2-2; V gene: TRBV18
CDR3 protein: CASAGYGGGFSNQPQHF; CDR3 DNA: TGTGCCAGCGCAGGATATGGGGGGGGCTTTAGCAATCAGCCCCAGCATTTT; D gene: .; clone size: .; J gene: TRBJ1-5; V gene: TRBV27
CDR3 protein: CAWRAQGGGELFF; CDR3 DNA: TGTGCCTGGAGGGCACAGGGAGGCGGGGAGCTGTTTTTT; D gene: .; clone size: .; J gene: TRBJ2-2; V gene: TRBV30
CDR3 protein: CASSLPSDEQFF; CDR3 DNA: TGTGCCAGCAGCTTACCTTCAGATGAGCAGTTCTTC; D gene: .; clone size: .; J gene: TRBJ2-1; V gene: TRBV7-9
CDR3 protein: CASRRPSTDTQYF; CDR3 DNA: TGTGCCAGCAGGCGCCCTAGCACAGATACGCAGTATTTT; D gene: .; clone size: .; J gene: TRBJ2-3; V gene: TRBV6-6
CDR3 protein: CSVVRPLNTEAFF; CDR3 DNA: TGCAGCGTTGTTCGCCCGTTGAACACTGAAGCTTTCTTT; D gene: .; clone size: .; J gene: TRBJ1-1; V gene: TRBV29-1
CDR3 protein: CASSTGPSREQYF; CDR3 DNA: TGTGCCAGCTCTACAGGACCCTCTCGCGAGCAGTACTTC; D gene: .; clone size: .; J gene: TRBJ2-7; V gene: TRBV28
CDR3 protein: CASSQESAWHRDNEQFF; CDR3 DNA: TGTGCCAGCAGCCAAGAATCAGCGTGGCACAGAGACAATGAGCAGTTCTTC; D gene: .; clone size: .; J gene: TRBJ2-1; V gene: TRBV14
CDR3 protein: CASSYSRGSGEQYF; CDR3 DNA: TGTGCCAGCAGTTACTCGAGAGGGAGCGGGGAGCAGTACTTC; D gene: .; clone size: .; J gene: TRBJ2-7; V gene: TRBV6-5
CDR3 protein: CATSRDGGQPQHF; CDR3 DNA: TGTGCCACCAGCAGAGATGGCGGACAGCCCCAGCATTTT; D gene: .; clone size: .; J gene: TRBJ1-5; V gene: TRBV15
CDR3 protein: CASSPPNAGELFF; CDR3 DNA: TGTGCCAGCTCACCACCGAATGCCGGGGAGCTGTTTTTT; D gene: .; clone size: .; J gene: TRBJ2-2; V gene: TRBV18
CDR3 protein: CASSLVPGRKVNYGYTF; CDR3 DNA: TGTGCCAGCAGCTTGGTCCCCGGCAGGAAGGTTAACTATGGCTACACCTTC; D gene: .; clone size: .; J gene: TRBJ1-2; V gene: TRBV5-4